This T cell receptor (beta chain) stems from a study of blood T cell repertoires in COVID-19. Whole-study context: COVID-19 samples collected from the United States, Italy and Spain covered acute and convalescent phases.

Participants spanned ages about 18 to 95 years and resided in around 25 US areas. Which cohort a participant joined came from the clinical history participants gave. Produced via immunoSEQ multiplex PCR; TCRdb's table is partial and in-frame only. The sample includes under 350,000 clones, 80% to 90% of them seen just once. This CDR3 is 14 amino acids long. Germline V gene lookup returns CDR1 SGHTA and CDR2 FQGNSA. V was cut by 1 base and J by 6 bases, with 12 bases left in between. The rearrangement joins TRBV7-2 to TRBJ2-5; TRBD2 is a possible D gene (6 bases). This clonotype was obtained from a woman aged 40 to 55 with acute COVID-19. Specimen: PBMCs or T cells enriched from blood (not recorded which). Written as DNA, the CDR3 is TGTGCCAGCAGCTTAGTTGAGGGAGGCAAGACCCAGTACTTC. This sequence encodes CASSLVEGGKTQYF.